The 9 T cell receptor beta chains given below trace back to one sample, sequenced in a study of T cells in Graves' hyperthyroidism and ophthalmopathy. RNA transcripts gave rise to amplified TCR beta CDR3 regions. Researchers ran a first-round RT-PCR on the TCR CDR3 using the HTBI primer set. TCRdb reprocessed the multiplex PCR reads with MiXCR, giving one entry per CDR3 protein. The sample contains around 580,000 distinct CDR3 sequences, roughly 50% of which appear only once. The sequencing sample was made of peripheral blood or thyroid tissue (not recorded which). Receptors were obtained from a woman aged 18-30 years with Graves' hyperthyroidism.

About this clonotype: With a much larger clone just one base away, this may be a read error. The CDR3 ends on some other residue instead of the conserved phenylalanine or tryptophan, so this is likely a read error. V and J are TRBV5-1 and TRBJ2-7; TRBD1 aligns across 10 bases. This CDR3 comprises 14 residues. Trimming took 4 bases from V and 5 from J; bases not matched to a gene: 6. Germline V lookup: CDR1 SGHRS, CDR2 YFSETQ. Here the CDR3 DNA reads TGCGCCAGCAGCCGGGGACAGGGGTCCCACGAGCAGTACCTC. This encodes CASSRGQGSHEQYL.

This clonotype was recorded many times. The genes are TRBV10-3 and TRBJ1-3; D gene uncertain. CDR3 length: 12 amino acids. V shed 3 bases and J shed 3 bases, with 3 bases lying between them. Germline lookup yields CDR1 ENHRY and CDR2 SYGVKD. The CDR3 region is CAISEGGNTIYF. The CDR3 DNA is TGTGCCATCAGTGAAGGTGGAAACACCATATATTTT.

This clonotype was recorded many times. V gene TRBV7-9 combines with J gene TRBJ1-2; 10 bases are a match to TRBD1. V shed 4 bases, J shed 5 bases, and the junction held 4 bases outside the gene matches. Germline CDR1 and CDR2: SEHNR and FQNEAQ (reference sequence). There are 14 residues in the CDR3. The CDR3 loop is CASSSGTGVYGYTF. The CDR3 DNA reads as TGTGCCAGCAGCTCCGGGACAGGGGTGTATGGCTACACCTTC.

This clonotype was observed at least ten times. The chain joins TRBV6-5 to TRBJ2-7; D call uncertain. Trimming shortened V by 4 bases and J by 3 bases, and 7 bases separated the two germline ends. The CDR3 is 12 amino acids. Per the germline V gene, CDR1 is MNHEY and CDR2 is SVGAGI. The CDR3 is CASSLSFYEQYF. The CDR3 bases are TGTGCCAGCAGTTTGAGCTTCTACGAGCAGTACTTC.

The V and J genes are TRBV13 and TRBJ2-5, with D possibly TRBD1 on 6 matching bases. CDR3 size: 14 residues. CDR1 is PRHDT, CDR2 FYEKMQ, per germline (reference sequence). V lost 5 bases, J lost 12 bases, and 22 bases lay in between. In DNA, the CDR3 is TGTGCCAGCAGCCCTAGGGACACCCAATTGGGAAAGTACTTC. Encoded protein: CASSPRDTQLGKYF.

To note about this clonotype: This clone may be a read error of a much larger clone one base away. The chain has TRBV5-1 and TRBJ2-5, with a weak D call TRBD2 (5 bases). The germline V and J ends were trimmed by 4 bases and 5 bases, with 15 bases remaining between them. CDR3 size: 14 residues. Germline V CDR1 and CDR2: SGHRS, YFSETQ. CDR3 DNA: TGCGCCAGCAGCGAGGGCAGGCGTTGGGAGACCCAGTACTTC. As protein: CASSEGRRWETQYF.

The gene calls are TRBV29-1 and TRBJ2-7, with 9 bases lining up with TRBD2. CDR3 size: 14 residues. Germline lookup yields CDR1 SQVTM and CDR2 ANQGSEA. Trimming took 1 base from V and 2 from J; bases not matched to a gene: 3. The CDR3 spells CSVEGGRGTYEQYF. The DNA of the CDR3 is TGCAGCGTTGAAGGCGGGAGGGGTACCTACGAGCAGTACTTC.

The chain combines TRBV20-1 with TRBJ1-4, with 9 bases that match TRBD1. The germline CDR1 and CDR2 sequences are DFQATT and SNEGSKA (reference sequence). There are 14 residues in the CDR3. V gave up 6 bases and J gave up 6 bases; unmatched junction bases: 8. CDR3 residues: CSALDRGGDEKLFF. CDR3 DNA: TGCAGTGCCTTGGACAGGGGCGGCGATGAAAAACTGTTTTTT.

This sequence joins TRBV7-9 and TRBJ2-5, with 10 bases that match TRBD2. Germline V gene sequence: CDR1 SEHNR, CDR2 FQNEAQ (reference sequence). The CDR3 contains 15 residues. The junction had 7 bases not matched to a gene; V was cut back by 5 bases and J by 4 bases. CDR3 amino acids: CASSPGLADTETQYF. The CDR3 coding sequence is TGTGCCAGCAGCCCTGGACTAGCGGATACAGAGACCCAGTACTTC. Looking up the rest from reference TRBV7-9 and TRBJ2-5 gives the full variable domain: DTGVSQNPRHKITKRGQNVTFRCDPISEHNRLYWYRQTLGQGPEFLTYFQNEAQLEKSRLLSDRFSAERPKGSFSTLEIQRTEQGDSAMYLCASSPGLADTETQYFGPGTRLLVL.